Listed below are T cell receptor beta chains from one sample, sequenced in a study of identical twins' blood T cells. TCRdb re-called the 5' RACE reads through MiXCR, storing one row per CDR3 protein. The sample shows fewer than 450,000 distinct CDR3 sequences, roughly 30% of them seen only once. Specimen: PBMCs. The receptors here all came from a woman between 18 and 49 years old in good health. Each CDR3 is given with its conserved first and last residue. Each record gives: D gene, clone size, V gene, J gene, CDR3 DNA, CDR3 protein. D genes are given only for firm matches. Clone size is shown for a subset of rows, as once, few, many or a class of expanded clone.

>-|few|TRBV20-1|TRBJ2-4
TGCAGTGCCCAATCAGACCAGGGGAACATTCAGTACTTC
CSAQSDQGNIQYF
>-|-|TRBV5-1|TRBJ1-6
TGCGCCAGCAGCTTGGAGCGGCCCGATAATTCACCCCTCCACTTT
CASSLERPDNSPLHF
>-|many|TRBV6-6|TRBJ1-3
TGTGCCAGCAGTTACTCGAGCTCTGGAAACACCATATATTTT
CASSYSSSGNTIYF
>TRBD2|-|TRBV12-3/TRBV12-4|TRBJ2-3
TGTGCCAGCAGACTGACTAGCGGGGGGGATACGCAGTATTTT
CASRLTSGGDTQYF
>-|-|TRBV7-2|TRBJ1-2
TGTGCCAGCAGCCCCCTAGGGACGTTTAACTATGGCTACACCTTC
CASSPLGTFNYGYTF
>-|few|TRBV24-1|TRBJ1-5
TGTGCCACCAGTGCCGGCGGGAATCAGCCCCTGCATTTT
CATSAGGNQPLHF
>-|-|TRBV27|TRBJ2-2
TGTGCCGGCAGCCAATACACCGGGGAGCTGTTTTTT
CAGSQYTGELFF
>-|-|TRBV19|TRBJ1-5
TGTGCCAGTAGCACTCCGGCCTATGGCAATCAGCCCCAGCATTTT
CASSTPAYGNQPQHF
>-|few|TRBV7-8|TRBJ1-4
TGTGCCAGCAGCTTCCGGGACGGGAATGAAAAACTGTTTTTT
CASSFRDGNEKLFF
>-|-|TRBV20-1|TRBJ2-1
TGCAGTGTTAGAGATTTGGCGGGGGCCTCCTACAATGAGCAGTTCTTC
CSVRDLAGASYNEQFF
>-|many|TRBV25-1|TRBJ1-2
TGTGCCAGCAGTGAATCCGGGATTTATGGCTACACCTTC
CASSESGIYGYTF
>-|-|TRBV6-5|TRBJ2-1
TGTGCCAGCAGTTTGGGATCCGGGATACAGGATGAGCAGTTCTTC
CASSLGSGIQDEQFF
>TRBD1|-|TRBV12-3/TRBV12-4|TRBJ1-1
TGTGCCAGCACCCGGACAGGGGGAGGCTCTGAAGCTTTCTTT
CASTRTGGGSEAFF
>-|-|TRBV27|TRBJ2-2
TGTGCCAGCAGTTTATTTGTGGGAGGATCCGGGGAGCTGTTTTTT
CASSLFVGGSGELFF
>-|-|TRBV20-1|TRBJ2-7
TGCAGTGCTAGCGCCACATCGGGGACCTACGAGCAGTACTTC
CSASATSGTYEQYF
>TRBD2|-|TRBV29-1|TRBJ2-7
TGCAGCGTCCGACTAGCGGGAGCGTCTGAGCAGTACTTC
CSVRLAGASEQYF
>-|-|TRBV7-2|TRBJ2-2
TGTGCCAGCAGCTTAACCGGGACACCTACCGGGGAGCTGTTTTTT
CASSLTGTPTGELFF
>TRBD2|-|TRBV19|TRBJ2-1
TGTGCCAGTAAAAGCGGGAGATTCAATGAGCAGTTCTTC
CASKSGRFNEQFF
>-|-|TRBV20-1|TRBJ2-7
TGCAGTGCTAGGGGGGTTTCTTACTACTACGAGCAGTACTTC
CSARGVSYYYEQYF
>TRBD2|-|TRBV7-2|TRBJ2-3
TGTGCCAGCAGGCAGTCCTCACTAGCGGAACGCACAGATACGCAGTATTTT
CASRQSSLAERTDTQYF
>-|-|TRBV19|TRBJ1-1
TGTGCCAGTAGTATAGTCCGACAGAAGAACACTGAAGCTTTCTTT
CASSIVRQKNTEAFF
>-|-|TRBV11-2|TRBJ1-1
TGTGCCAGCAGAAAGGGGATTACAGGGAAGAACACTGAAGCTTTCTTT
CASRKGITGKNTEAFF
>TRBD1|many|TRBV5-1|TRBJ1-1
TGCGCCAGCAGCACCCGACAGGGGTTGAACACTGAAGCTTTCTTT
CASSTRQGLNTEAFF
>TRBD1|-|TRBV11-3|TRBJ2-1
TGTGCCAGCAGCTTAGGGGGACAGGGTAAAGTTCGTACCCAGTTCTTC
CASSLGGQGKVRTQFF
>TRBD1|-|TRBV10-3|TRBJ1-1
TGTGCCATCAGAGACAGGGCCCGTGAAGCTTTCTTT
CAIRDRAREAFF
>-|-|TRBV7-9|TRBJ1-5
TGTGCCAGCAGCTTAGGGTCCGGGTCTCAGCCCCAGCATTTT
CASSLGSGSQPQHF
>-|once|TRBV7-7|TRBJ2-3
TGTGCCAGCAGCAGAGAGCAGGGAGATACGCAGTATTTT
CASSREQGDTQYF
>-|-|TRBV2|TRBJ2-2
TGTGCCAGCGGCAGGGAGAACACCGGGGAGCTGTTTTTT
CASGRENTGELFF
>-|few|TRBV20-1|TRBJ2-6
TGCAGTGCTAGAGCCAGCTCTGGGGCCAACGTCCTGACTTTC
CSARASSGANVLTF
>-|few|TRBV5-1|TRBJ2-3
TGCGCCAGCAGCACGGACCTTGGGAGAACAGATACGCAGTATTTT
CASSTDLGRTDTQYF
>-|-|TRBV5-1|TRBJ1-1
TGCGCCAGCAGCCGGGGAACGGAGAACACTGAAGCTTTCTTT
CASSRGTENTEAFF
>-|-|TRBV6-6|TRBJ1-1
TGTGCCAGCAGGGAAAAGGCGGAAAACACTGAAGCTTTCTTT
CASREKAENTEAFF
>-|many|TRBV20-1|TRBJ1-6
TGCAGTGCTCCTCACGGGAATAATTCACCCCTCCACTTT
CSAPHGNNSPLHF
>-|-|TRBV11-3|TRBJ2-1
TGTGCCAGCAGTTTGGGCCTTGAGGCCCACATCTTC
CASSLGLEAHIF
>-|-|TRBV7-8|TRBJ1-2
TGTGCCAGCAGCCCGGGTCCCATCGGCTACACCTTC
CASSPGPIGYTF
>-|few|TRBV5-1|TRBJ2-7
TGCGCCAGCAGCTTTGACGGAGATTACGAGCAGTACTTC
CASSFDGDYEQYF
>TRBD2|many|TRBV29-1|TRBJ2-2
TGCAGCGTTGACGGACTAGCGGGGAACACCGGGGAGCTGTTTTTT
CSVDGLAGNTGELFF
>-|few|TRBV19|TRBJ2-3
TGTGCCAGTAGTATCGAGGGGGCAGATACGCAGTATTTT
CASSIEGADTQYF
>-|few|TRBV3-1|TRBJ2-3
TGTGCCAGCAGCCACGCAGCAGATACGCAGTATTTT
CASSHAADTQYF
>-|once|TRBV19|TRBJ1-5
TGTGCCAGTAGTATATGGGTTGTCGGCAATCAGCCCCAGCATTTT
CASSIWVVGNQPQHF